This TCR beta chain was retrieved from a study of radiotherapy plus CTLA-4 blockade in lung cancer. In this sample, this clone is medium-sized. TCRdb keeps only in-frame clones here, not all; method: immunoSEQ multiplex PCR. The sample has 45,000 to 60,000 clones; 82% are singletons. The material sequenced was peripheral blood, taken from a patient treated with radiotherapy plus ipilimumab. The clonotype originates from a human donor with non-small cell lung cancer who had stable disease on radiotherapy plus ipilimumab.

CDR3 sequence reads: CASSQPLTGSEAFF. CDR3 nucleotides: TGCGCCAGCAGCCAACCATTGACAGGGAGTGAAGCTTTCTTT. V is TRBV4-1 and J is TRBJ1-1; 7 nucleotides match TRBD1. The CDR3 consists of 14 residues. The germline V gene encodes CDR1 MGHRA and CDR2 YSYEKL. J gave up 7 bases and V 2 bases, and 7 bases lay outside the gene matches.